The 28 T cell receptor beta chains below come from one sample, sequenced in a study of early T cells in non-severe SARS-CoV-2 infection. TCRdb itself ran the 5' RACE reads through MiXCR, one entry per CDR3 protein. The sample holds about 16,000 distinct CDR3 sequences; about 4.8% are singletons and the top ten take over 5.5%. The sequenced sample was whole blood. The receptors derive from an adult who was a healthcare worker with PCR-confirmed SARS-CoV-2 infection or an uninfected control (not recorded which).

This clonotype was seen at least ten times. V usage is TRBV5-1 and J usage is TRBJ2-1; 10 bases align to TRBD1. The germline CDR1 and CDR2 sequences are SGHRS and YFSETQ. This CDR3 comprises 15 residues. The V gene end was trimmed by 3 bases and the J gene end by 7 bases; junction bases not matched to a gene: 7. CDR3: CASSSWTGGANEQFF. CDR3 bases: TGCGCCAGCAGCTCCTGGACAGGGGGGGCGAATGAGCAGTTCTTC.

The rearrangement joins TRBV28 to TRBJ2-7; 7 bases match TRBD2. V shed 6 bases, J shed 3 bases, and the junction held 20 bases outside the gene matches. From germline, CDR1 is MDHEN and CDR2 SYDVKM. The CDR3 extends over 18 amino acids. As DNA, the CDR3 is TGTGCCAGCAGCCCGCCTGGTCTAGCGGCTTGGTCTGGCTACGAGCAGTACTTC. Amino acid sequence: CASSPPGLAAWSGYEQYF.

In this sample, this clonotype is medium-sized (0.01 to 0.1%). The gene calls are TRBV20-1 and TRBJ1-6; 8 nucleotides match TRBD1. Germline V gene data show CDR1 as DFQATT and CDR2 as SNEGSKA (reference sequence). With V trimmed by 6 bases and J by 9 bases, 13 bases remained unmatched. The CDR3 runs to 15 residues. This CDR3 reads CSAPDRERSISPLHF. The CDR3, as DNA: TGCAGTGCCCCGGACAGGGAGAGGTCGATTTCACCCCTCCACTTT.

The V gene is TRBV29-1, the J gene TRBJ1-1; D is unclear. The CDR3 runs 12 residues. V lost 7 bases and J lost 5, with 14 bases in between. Per the germline V gene, CDR1 is SQVTM and CDR2 is ANQGSEA. Here the CDR3 reads CSALDGPTEAFF. The CDR3 nucleotides are TGCAGCGCCCTCGATGGCCCAACTGAAGCTTTCTTT. The variable domain in full, completed from reference TRBV29-1 and TRBJ1-1, reads SAVISQKPSRDICQRGTSLTIQCQVDSQVTMMFWYRQQPGQSLTLIATANQGSEATYESGFVIDKFPISRPNLTFSTLTVSNMSPEDSSIYLCSALDGPTEAFFGQGTRLTVV.

This clonotype was recorded many times. The J gene is TRBJ1-6, the V gene TRBV12-3 or TRBV12-4; D remains ambiguous. The V end lost 7 bases, the J end lost 15 bases, and 16 bases lay between the germline ends. This CDR3 contains 12 residues. The CDR3 sequence: CASNREGSLLHF. CDR3 nucleotides: TGTGCCAGCAATCGGGAGGGAAGTCTCCTCCACTTT.

This clonotype was seen a handful of times. The J gene is TRBJ2-1, the V gene TRBV9, with D perhaps matching TRBD1 (5 bases). In germline, CDR1 is SGDLS, CDR2 YYNGEE. The V and J ends lost 0 bases and 2 bases respectively, with 9 bases between them. CDR3 length: 15 amino acids. The CDR3 coding sequence is TGTGCCAGCAGCGTAGACCCCAGGGCCTACAATGAGCAGTTCTTC. Translated, it gives CASSVDPRAYNEQFF.

This clonotype was recorded many times. The chain has TRBV6-1 and TRBJ2-1, with 7 bases matching TRBD2. The trim removed 0 bases at V and 4 bases at J, leaving 9 bases unmatched. Per the germline V gene, CDR1 is MNHNS and CDR2 is SASEGT. The CDR3 consists of 17 residues. In DNA form, the CDR3 reads TGTGCCAGCAGTGAAGCGGGACTACACCGGTTATACAATGAGCAGTTCTTC. Translation: CASSEAGLHRLYNEQFF.

This clonotype was detected many times. The genes are TRBV7-2 and TRBJ2-1; 7 bases fit TRBD2. The germline V gene has CDR1 SGHTA and CDR2 FQGNSA. Trimming at V came to 7 bases and at J to 1 base, leaving 10 bases not matched to a gene. The CDR3 contains 16 residues. The CDR3 nucleotides read TGTGCCAGCACCCCCCTGGGCGGGAGATCCTACAATGAGCAGTTCTTC. This sequence encodes CASTPLGGRSYNEQFF.

There are many counts of this clonotype. DNA of the CDR3: TGTGCCAGCAGCTTGCAGGGCTACGAGCAGTACGTC. Translation: CASSLQGYEQYV. The chain carries TRBV5-5 and TRBJ2-7; weak D call: TRBD1 (5 bases). Trimming took off 1 base at V and 3 bases at J, with 5 bases between the two ends. This CDR3 region has 12 residues. Germline CDR1 SGHKS, CDR2 YYEKEE (reference sequence).

This clonotype showed up many times. The V gene is TRBV7-2, the J gene TRBJ2-7; D unclear. Between the trimmed V and J ends, which lost 5 bases and 3 bases, there was a span of 8 bases. CDR1 and CDR2 from the germline V gene are SGHTA and FQGNSA. The CDR3 spans 12 residues. The CDR3 DNA sequence: TGTGCCAGCAGCCCCACGGGCTACGAGCAGTACTTC. Protein product: CASSPTGYEQYF.

This clonotype is labeled as medium-sized. The rearrangement links TRBV7-9 to TRBJ1-2; D unclear. The CDR3 contains 16 residues. Trimming removed 5 bases at V and 0 bases at J, with 16 bases between. Looked up from germline, CDR1 is SEHNR and CDR2 is FQNEAQ (reference sequence). The CDR3: CASSPGSLGPNYGYTF. CDR3 bases: TGTGCCAGCAGCCCCGGGTCGCTCGGGCCTAACTATGGCTACACCTTC. Supplemented by reference TRBV7-9 and TRBJ1-2, the full variable domain reads DTGVSQNPRHKITKRGQNVTFRCDPISEHNRLYWYRQTLGQGPEFLTYFQNEAQLEKSRLLSDRFSAERPKGSFSTLEIQRTEQGDSAMYLCASSPGSLGPNYGYTFGSGTRLTVV.

Ten or more counts support this clonotype. The J gene is TRBJ1-4, the V gene TRBV30, with D perhaps matching TRBD1 (5 bases). The CDR3 totals 13 residues. V was pared by 0 bases and J by 7 bases, with 9 bases between. Per germline, CDR1 GTSNPN and CDR2 SVGIG (reference sequence). CDR3 residues: CAWSVRRGEKLFF. CDR3 sequence (DNA): TGTGCCTGGAGTGTACGAAGGGGTGAAAAACTGTTTTTT.

This clonotype was observed many times. CDR3 sequence: CSVLTRVRTGELFF. In DNA form, the CDR3 reads TGCAGCGTTCTGACCAGAGTCCGCACCGGGGAGCTGTTTTTT. The chain joins TRBV29-1 to TRBJ2-2; D is uncertain. Germline assignment: CDR1 SQVTM and CDR2 ANQGSEA. The CDR3 loop spans 14 amino acids. V lost 5 bases and J 4 bases, leaving 14 bases between the germline ends.

In this sample, this clonotype is medium-sized. The chain carries TRBV20-1 and TRBJ2-7; D perhaps matches TRBD1 (6 bases). CDR1 DFQATT and CDR2 SNEGSKA come from the germline V gene (reference sequence). The CDR3 has 16 amino acids. V lost 2 bases, J lost 0 bases, and 17 bases lay in between. CDR3 sequence (DNA): TGCAGTGCTAGACTCAGGATAAGACAGGCCTCCTACGAGCAGTACTTC. This translates into CSARLRIRQASYEQYF.

The table lists this clonotype with many counts. The gene calls are TRBV19 and TRBJ1-5; no firm D call. The V and J ends lost 3 bases and 4 bases respectively, with 16 bases between them. Germline-derived CDR1 and CDR2 are LNHDA and SQIVND (reference sequence). The length of the CDR3 is 16 residues. CDR3 in amino acids: CASSIRVSHGNQPQHF. Here the CDR3 DNA reads TGTGCCAGTAGTATTAGGGTCTCACATGGGAATCAGCCCCAGCATTTT.

Remarks on this clonotype: One end of the junction fails to match germline, which may point to a read error. The genes are TRBV28 and TRBJ2-1; 9 nucleotides match TRBD1. The germline gives CDR1 MDHEN, CDR2 SYDVKM. There are 13 residues in the CDR3. The CDR3 sequence: CTSRRDRVTGQFF. DNA of the CDR3: TGTACCAGCAGACGGGACAGGGTAACTGGGCAGTTCTTC.

This clonotype was seen ten or more times. The rearrangement links TRBV7-2 to TRBJ1-1, with D unclear. This CDR3 is built from 13 residues. V was clipped by 1 base and J by 6 bases, with 9 bases between them. Germline V gene lookup returns CDR1 SGHTA and CDR2 FQGNSA. The CDR3 DNA reads TGTGCCAGCAGCTTAGTAAAGGGCGCTGAAGCTTTCTTT. This codes for CASSLVKGAEAFF.

Only a few counts were recorded for this clonotype. The chain carries TRBV7-9 and TRBJ2-1, with D tentatively TRBD2 (5 bases). This CDR3 spans 15 amino acids. From germline, CDR1 is SEHNR and CDR2 FQNEAQ (reference sequence). Between the trimmed V and J ends, which lost 6 bases and 0 bases, there was a span of 12 bases. The DNA of the CDR3 is TGTGCCAGCAGAGACGAGCGGAGCTCCTACAATGAGCAGTTCTTC. Protein: CASRDERSSYNEQFF.

This rearrangement joins TRBV28 to TRBJ2-6, with D perhaps given as TRBD1 or TRBD2 (6 bases each). V was shortened by 3 bases and J by 2 bases, with 11 bases between the two germline ends. The CDR3 has 16 residues. Germline CDR1 and CDR2: MDHEN and SYDVKM. CDR3 sequence reads: CASSFLGGTGANVLTF. The CDR3 coding sequence is TGTGCCAGCAGTTTTTTAGGGGGGACTGGGGCCAACGTCCTGACTTTC.

This clonotype was found many times. The V and J genes are TRBV6-6 and TRBJ2-7; TRBD1 agrees at 7 bases. Germline V gene data show CDR1 as MNHNY and CDR2 as SVGAGI (reference sequence). CDR3 length: 14 residues. Trimming took 4 bases from V and 5 from J; bases not matched to a gene: 8. Here the CDR3 DNA reads TGTGCCAGCAGTTCCCCGACAGGGTTGGACGAGCAGTACGTC. Residues: CASSSPTGLDEQYV.

This clonotype was seen repeatedly, ten times or more. Mismatch with germline at one junction end may stem from a read error. The rearrangement joins TRBV6-5 to TRBJ2-7, with D perhaps given as TRBD1 or TRBD2 (5 bases each). Germline CDR1 MNHEY, CDR2 SVGAGI. This CDR3 contains 14 residues. The CDR3 coding sequence is TGTGCCAGCAGTTACTCGACGGGACGCAACGAGCAATACTTC. The encoded protein is CASSYSTGRNEQYF.

This clonotype was recorded many times. The chain combines TRBV7-2 with TRBJ1-1, with unresolved D. This CDR3 comprises 15 residues. With 6 bases removed from V and 0 bases from J, the gap between germline ends came to 14 bases. Germline CDR1 and CDR2: SGHTA and FQGNSA. CDR3 region: CASRADPGLNTEAFF. The CDR3 nucleotides are TGTGCCAGCAGGGCCGACCCAGGTTTGAACACTGAAGCTTTCTTT.

This clonotype came up many times. V is TRBV5-4 and J is TRBJ1-6; D is unclear. CDR3 length: 13 residues. CDR1 and CDR2 from the germline V gene are SGHNT and YYREEE (reference sequence). V lost 1 base and J lost 6, with 5 bases in between. For the CDR3, the DNA is TGTGCCAGCAGCTTGCTTGTTAATTCACCCCTCCACTTT. This sequence encodes CASSLLVNSPLHF.

This clonotype was counted many times. The chain joins TRBV5-4 to TRBJ1-2, with D unclear. CDR3 length: 13 amino acids. V was trimmed by 0 bases and J by 2 bases, leaving 5 bases between them. Per the germline V gene, CDR1 is SGHNT and CDR2 is YYREEE (reference sequence). Here the CDR3 DNA reads TGTGCCAGCAGCTTGGTCAGAAACTATGGCTACACCTTC. Its protein is CASSLVRNYGYTF.

The sample holds a few counts of this clonotype. The rearrangement uses TRBV27 and TRBJ1-2; 7 nucleotides line up with TRBD1. The germline V gene has CDR1 MNHEY and CDR2 SMNVEV (reference sequence). The junction had 5 bases not matched to a gene; V was cut back by 2 bases and J by 8 bases. The CDR3 sequence is 13 residues long. The CDR3 is CASSLQGGRGYTF. CDR3 nucleotide sequence: TGTGCCAGCAGTTTACAGGGGGGTCGAGGCTACACCTTC.

This clonotype occurred a few times. The chain recombines TRBV20-1 with TRBJ2-5; a possible D gene is TRBD2 (5 bases). V was pared by 6 bases and J by 6 bases, with 17 bases between. The CDR3 covers 13 residues. Germline assignment: CDR1 DFQATT and CDR2 SNEGSKA (reference sequence). The CDR3 sequence: CSALENGNKTQYF. CDR3 sequence (DNA): TGCAGTGCCCTAGAGAACGGGAACAAGACCCAGTACTTC.

This clonotype was counted many times. CDR3 coding DNA: TGTGCCAGCAGCTTAGATGGGTCTAGTCACAATGAGCAGTTCTTC. It specifies CASSLDGSSHNEQFF. The chain couples TRBV7-6 to TRBJ2-1; no firm D call. The CDR3 totals 15 residues. The germline gives CDR1 SGHVS, CDR2 FNYEAQ. The V gene lost 1 base and the J gene lost 5 bases, with 12 bases spanning the gap. Filled out from reference TRBV7-6 and TRBJ2-1, the complete variable domain reads GAGVSQSPRYKVTKRGQDVALRCDPISGHVSLYWYRQALGQGPEFLTYFNYEAQQDKSGLPNDRFSAERPEGSISTLTIQRTEQRDSAMYRCASSLDGSSHNEQFFGPGTRLTVL.

This clonotype was recorded many times. The CDR3 sequence: CASSTGYSNTGELFF. CDR3 DNA sequence: TGTGCCAGCAGTACAGGTTACTCGAACACCGGGGAGCTGTTTTTT. The chain couples TRBV12-3 or TRBV12-4 to TRBJ2-2; the D gene is possibly TRBD1 (5 bases). V was pared by 5 bases and J by 0 bases, with 10 bases between. The CDR3 runs to 15 residues.